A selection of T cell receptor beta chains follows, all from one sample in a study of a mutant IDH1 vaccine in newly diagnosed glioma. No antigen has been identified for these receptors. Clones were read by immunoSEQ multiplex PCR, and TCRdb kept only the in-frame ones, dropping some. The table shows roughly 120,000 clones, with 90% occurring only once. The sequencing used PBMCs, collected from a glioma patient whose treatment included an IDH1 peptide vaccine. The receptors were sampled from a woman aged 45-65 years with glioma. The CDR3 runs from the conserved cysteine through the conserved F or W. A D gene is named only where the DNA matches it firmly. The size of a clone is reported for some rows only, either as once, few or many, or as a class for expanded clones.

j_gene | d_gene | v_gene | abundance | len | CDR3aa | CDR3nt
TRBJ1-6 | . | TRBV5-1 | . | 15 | CASSLEQSYNSPLHF | TGCGCCAGCAGCTTGGAACAGAGTTATAATTCACCCCTCCACTTT
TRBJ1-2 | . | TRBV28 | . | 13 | CASSPRMYYGYTF | TGTGCCAGCAGTCCCCGGATGTACTATGGCTACACCTTC
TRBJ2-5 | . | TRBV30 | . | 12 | CAWKKDQETQYF | TGTGCCTGGAAGAAGGATCAAGAGACCCAGTACTTC
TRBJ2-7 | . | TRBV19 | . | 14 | CASSPSRVNYEQYF | TGTGCCAGTAGCCCCTCCAGGGTAAACTACGAGCAGTACTTC
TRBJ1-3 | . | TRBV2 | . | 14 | CASSQQGTGNTIYF | TGTGCCAGCAGCCAACAGGGTACTGGAAACACCATATATTTT
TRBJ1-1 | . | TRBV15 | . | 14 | CATSRDNMNTEAFF | TGTGCCACCAGCAGAGATAATATGAACACTGAAGCTTTCTTT
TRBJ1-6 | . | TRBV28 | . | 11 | CASGGDSPLHF | TGTGCCAGCGGGGGGGATTCACCCCTCCACTTT
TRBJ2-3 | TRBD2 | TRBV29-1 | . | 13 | CSVVGRVTDTQYF | TGCAGCGTTGTGGGGAGGGTCACAGATACGCAGTATTTT
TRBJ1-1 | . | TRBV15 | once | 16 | CATSSQESRGDTEAFF | TGTGCCACCAGCTCACAGGAGTCGAGAGGGGACACTGAAGCTTTCTTT
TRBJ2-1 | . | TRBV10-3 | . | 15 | CAISDRLANYNEQFF | TGTGCCATCAGTGATCGTCTAGCGAACTACAATGAGCAGTTCTTC
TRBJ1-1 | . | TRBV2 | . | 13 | CASSEETRTEAFF | TGTGCCAGCAGCGAAGAGACTCGCACTGAAGCTTTCTTT
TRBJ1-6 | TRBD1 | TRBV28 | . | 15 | CASSPGTAYNSPLHF | TGTGCCAGCAGTCCCGGGACAGCCTATAATTCACCCCTCCACTTT
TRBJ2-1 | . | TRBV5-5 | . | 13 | CASSRGQNNEQFF | TGTGCCAGCAGCCGAGGGCAGAACAATGAGCAGTTCTTC
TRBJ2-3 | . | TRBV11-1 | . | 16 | CASSFLEAGGGDTQYF | TGTGCCAGCAGCTTTCTCGAGGCCGGAGGAGGGGATACGCAGTATTTT
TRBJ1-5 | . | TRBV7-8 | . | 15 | CASSLEVGGNQPQHF | TGTGCCAGCAGCTTAGAGGTGGGAGGCAATCAGCCCCAGCATTTT
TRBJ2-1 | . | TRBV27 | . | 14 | CASRLQESYNEQFF | TGTGCCAGCAGACTCCAGGAATCCTACAATGAGCAGTTCTTC
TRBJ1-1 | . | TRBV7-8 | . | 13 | CASSLEGGTEAFF | TGTGCCAGCAGCTTAGAGGGGGGCACTGAAGCTTTCTTT
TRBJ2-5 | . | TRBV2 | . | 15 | CASSESGGYQETQYF | TGTGCCAGCAGTGAGTCAGGGGGGTACCAAGAGACCCAGTACTTC
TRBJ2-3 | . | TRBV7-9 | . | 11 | CASSFTDTQYF | TGTGCCAGCAGCTTCACAGATACGCAGTATTTT
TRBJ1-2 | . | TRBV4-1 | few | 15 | CASNQAVRGSYGYTF | TGCGCCAGCAACCAAGCAGTACGGGGATCCTATGGCTACACCTTC
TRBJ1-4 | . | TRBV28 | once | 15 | CASSLSASLNEKLFF | TGTGCCAGCAGTTTATCGGCTTCTCTCAATGAAAAACTGTTTTTT
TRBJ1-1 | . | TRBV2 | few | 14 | CASSPQGGDTEAFF | TGTGCCAGCAGTCCACAGGGAGGGGACACTGAAGCTTTCTTT
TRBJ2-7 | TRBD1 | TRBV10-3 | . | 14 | CAISPTGAPYEQYF | TGTGCCATCAGCCCGACAGGGGCCCCCTACGAGCAGTACTTC
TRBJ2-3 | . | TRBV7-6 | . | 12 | CASSPGRDTQYF | TGTGCCAGCAGCCCAGGGAGGGATACGCAGTATTTT
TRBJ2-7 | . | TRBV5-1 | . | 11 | CASTSGTEQYF | TGCGCCAGCACCTCAGGGACCGAGCAGTACTTC
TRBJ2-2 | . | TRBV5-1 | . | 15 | CASSLSRANTGELFF | TGCGCCAGCAGCTTGTCCCGAGCGAACACCGGGGAGCTGTTTTTT
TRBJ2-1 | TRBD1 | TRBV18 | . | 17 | CASSHPGTGSSYNEQFF | TGTGCCAGCTCCCACCCCGGGACAGGGTCCTCCTACAATGAGCAGTTCTTC
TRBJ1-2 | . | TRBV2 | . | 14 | CASRSGFQDYGYTF | TGTGCCAGCCGTTCGGGGTTCCAGGACTATGGCTACACCTTC
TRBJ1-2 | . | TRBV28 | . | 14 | CASSLAATGFGYTF | TGTGCCAGCAGTTTAGCCGCGACAGGTTTTGGCTACACCTTC
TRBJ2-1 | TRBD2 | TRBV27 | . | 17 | CASSLSHLAGVVNEQFF | TGTGCCAGCAGTTTATCTCACCTAGCGGGAGTAGTGAATGAGCAGTTCTTC
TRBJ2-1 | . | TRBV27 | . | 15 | CASSLRSGHYNEQFF | TGTGCCAGCAGTTTACGGTCGGGACACTACAATGAGCAGTTCTTC
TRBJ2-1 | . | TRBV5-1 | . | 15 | CASSLVASSYNEQFF | TGCGCCAGCAGCTTGGTAGCGAGCTCCTACAATGAGCAGTTCTTC
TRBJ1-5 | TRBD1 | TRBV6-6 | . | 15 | CASRRDRAWNQPQHF | TGTGCCAGCAGGCGGGACAGGGCGTGGAATCAGCCCCAGCATTTT
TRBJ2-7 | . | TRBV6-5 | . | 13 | CASSLAHSYEQYF | TGTGCCAGCAGTTTGGCACATTCCTACGAGCAGTACTTC
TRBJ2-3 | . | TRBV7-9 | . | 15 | CASSLAGGRTDTQYF | TGTGCCAGCAGCTTAGCCGGGGGCCGCACAGATACGCAGTATTTT
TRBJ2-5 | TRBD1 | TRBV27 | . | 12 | CATGPRGETQYF | TGTGCCACTGGGCCCAGGGGGGAGACCCAGTACTTC
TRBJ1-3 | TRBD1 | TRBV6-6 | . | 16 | CASSYRGQGPGNTIYF | TGTGCCAGCAGTTACAGGGGGCAGGGCCCTGGAAACACCATATATTTT
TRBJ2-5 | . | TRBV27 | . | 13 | CASSFERGLEQYF | TGTGCCAGCAGTTTTGAGCGAGGGTTAGAGCAGTACTTC
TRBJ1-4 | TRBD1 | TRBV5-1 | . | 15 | CASSNGQGGNEKLFF | TGCGCCAGCAGCAACGGACAGGGGGGTAATGAAAAACTGTTTTTT
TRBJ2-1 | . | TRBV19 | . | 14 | CASSFGGAYNEQFF | TGTGCCAGTAGTTTCGGCGGAGCCTACAATGAGCAGTTCTTC